Shown below are 24 T cell receptor beta chains from a single sample sequenced in a study of shared clonotypes between healthy human individuals. The method was immunoSEQ multiplex PCR; TCRdb's version includes in-frame clones alone and lacks a portion of them. This sample has millions of clones, with 90% to 95% found just once. Sequencing was done on a sample of naive CD4+ T cells sorted from blood. The subset here: CD45RA+ positively selected. The receptors come from a man younger than 35 in good health.

J is TRBJ2-7 and V is TRBV27; 7 positions match TRBD1. Trimming at V came to 2 bases and at J to 2 bases, leaving 6 bases not matched to a gene. The germline CDR1 and CDR2 sequences are MNHEY and SMNVEV (reference sequence). The CDR3 is made up of 15 amino acids. The CDR3 loop is CASSLNRGTAYEQYF. The CDR3 DNA reads TGTGCCAGCAGTTTAAATAGAGGGACAGCCTACGAGCAGTACTTC.

The J gene is TRBJ2-7, the V gene TRBV5-1; D may be TRBD1 (9 bases). Looked up from germline, CDR1 is SGHRS and CDR2 is YFSETQ. Trimming took 7 bases from V and 6 from J, leaving 23 bases between them. The CDR3 loop spans 15 amino acids. For the CDR3, the DNA is TGCGCCAGCTGTTTCTCCGGGACAGGGACTAGCGAGCAGTACTTC. It encodes CASCFSGTGTSEQYF.

This sequence joins TRBV13 and TRBJ2-1; possible D gene TRBD2, 5 bases. V was clipped by 7 bases and J by 7 bases, with 23 bases between them. The germline V gene encodes CDR1 PRHDT and CDR2 FYEKMQ (reference sequence). The CDR3 has 16 residues. Here the CDR3 reads CASTPHLAGPGNEQFF. The DNA of the CDR3 is TGTGCCAGCACCCCCCACCTGGCGGGCCCCGGGAATGAGCAGTTCTTC.

Concerning this clone: In the same sample, other DNA sequences code for this CDR3. The DNA of the CDR3 is TGCGCCAGCAGCCCCGGACAGCCCAACTATGGCTACACCTTC. Translation gives CASSPGQPNYGYTF. The chain recombines TRBV5-1 with TRBJ1-2; perhaps TRBD1 as D (6 bases). CDR1 and CDR2 from the germline V gene are SGHRS and YFSETQ. The CDR3 spans 14 residues. The ends were cut back, 4 bases at V and 2 bases at J, with 12 bases in the middle.

The genes are TRBV2 and TRBJ1-1; 7 bases are shared with TRBD1. The CDR3 is made up of 11 amino acids. The germline V gene has CDR1 SNHLY and CDR2 FYNNEI. After removal of 7 bases from V and 9 bases from J, the junction contained 5 bases not matched to a gene. The CDR3 DNA follows: TGTGCCAGCACCCAGGGGGACAAAGCTTTCTTT. It yields the protein CASTQGDKAFF.

The chain combines TRBV7-2 with TRBJ2-7; maybe TRBD1 (6 bases). CDR1 SGHTA and CDR2 FQGNSA come from the germline V gene. Trimming shortened V by 1 base and J by 1 base, and 11 bases separated the two germline ends. CDR3 size: 15 residues. Here the CDR3 reads CASSLVGRGSYEQYF. CDR3 DNA: TGTGCCAGCAGCTTAGTTGGCAGGGGTTCCTACGAGCAGTACTTC.

The V and J genes are TRBV5-1 and TRBJ1-2; D ambiguous. The length of the CDR3 is 15 residues. CDR1 and CDR2 from the germline V gene are SGHRS and YFSETQ. The V and J ends lost 0 bases and 1 base respectively, with 10 bases between them. CDR3 in amino acids: CASSLVGGLNYGYTF. The CDR3 DNA sequence: TGCGCCAGCAGCTTGGTCGGAGGCCTTAACTATGGCTACACCTTC.

The chain carries TRBV29-1 and TRBJ2-5; 8 bases fit TRBD2. Germline trimming cut 6 bases from V and 3 bases from J; bases unmatched to any gene: 6. Germline V lookup: CDR1 SQVTM, CDR2 ANQGSEA. The CDR3 consists of 13 residues. CDR3 sequence (DNA): TGCAGCGTCACGGTGACTAGCGAAGAGACCCAGTACTTC. Amino acid sequence: CSVTVTSEETQYF.

Concerning this clone: Additional DNA sequences in this sample encode the identical CDR3. J is TRBJ1-2 and V is TRBV7-9, with D unresolved. The CDR3 has 13 residues. The germline gives CDR1 SEHNR, CDR2 FQNEAQ (reference sequence). V dropped 3 bases and J dropped 4 bases, with 9 bases sitting between them. The CDR3 protein is CASSLSLGYGYTF. CDR3 DNA sequence: TGTGCCAGCAGCTTGAGCTTGGGCTATGGCTACACCTTC.

The V and J genes are TRBV4-1 and TRBJ2-2, with 8 bases lining up with TRBD2. The CDR3 extends over 16 amino acids. CDR1 MGHRA and CDR2 YSYEKL come from the germline V gene. Germline trimming cut 3 bases from V and 3 bases from J; bases unmatched to any gene: 6. The CDR3 reads CASSHPERGYTGELFF. As DNA, the CDR3 is TGCGCCAGCAGCCATCCAGAGCGGGGGTACACCGGGGAGCTGTTTTTT.

The chain carries TRBV18 and TRBJ1-5; no clear D. CDR3 length: 14 residues. Germline V gene sequence: CDR1 KGHSH, CDR2 LQKENI. Trimming took 5 bases from V and 0 from J, leaving 8 bases between them. CDR3 bases: TGTGCCAGCTCAGCAGGCTATAGCAATCAGCCCCAGCATTTT. Translated: CASSAGYSNQPQHF. The whole variable domain, filled in from reference TRBV18 and TRBJ1-5, reads NAGVMQNPRHLVRRRGQEARLRCSPMKGHSHVYWYRQLPEEGLKFMVYLQKENIIDESGMPKERFSAEFPKEGPSILRIQQVVRGDSAAYFCASSAGYSNQPQHFGDGTRLSIL.

This CDR3 is CASSHDPLTDTQYF. Written as DNA, the CDR3 is TGTGCCAGCAGCCATGATCCTCTAACAGATACGCAGTATTTT. The gene calls are TRBV7-9 and TRBJ2-3, with D unresolved. This CDR3 comprises 14 residues. V was shortened by 5 bases and J by 3 bases, with 12 bases between the two germline ends. From germline, CDR1 is SEHNR and CDR2 FQNEAQ (reference sequence).

The CDR3 coding sequence is TGTGCCAGCAGCTTCCTAGCGGGAGAGGGGGATACGCAGTATTTT. It specifies CASSFLAGEGDTQYF. The chain uses TRBV7-8 and TRBJ2-3, with 10 bases fitting TRBD2. Germline values: CDR1 SGHVS, CDR2 FQNEAQ. CDR3 length: 15 amino acids. V was clipped by 3 bases and J by 6 bases; unmatched bases: 6.

The chain uses TRBV27 and TRBJ2-2; 10 positions match TRBD2. The CDR3 consists of 18 residues. Germline assignment: CDR1 MNHEY and CDR2 SMNVEV (reference sequence). The trim removed 6 bases at V and 0 bases at J, leaving 10 bases unmatched. CDR3 sequence (DNA): TGTGCCAGCAGATCTATAGCGGGGGGCAACGCGAACACCGGGGAGCTGTTTTTT. Translated: CASRSIAGGNANTGELFF.

J is TRBJ2-7 and V is TRBV19; 10 positions match TRBD1. Trimming at V came to 3 bases and at J to 2 bases, leaving 4 bases not matched to a gene. The CDR3 has 15 residues. Germline CDR1 reads LNHDA; CDR2 reads SQIVND (reference sequence). The CDR3 DNA is TGTGCCAGTAGTATTAGCGGGACAGGGGCCTACGAGCAGTACTTC. Amino acid sequence: CASSISGTGAYEQYF.

The J gene is TRBJ2-5, the V gene TRBV28, with 9 bases matching TRBD1. V lost 6 bases to trimming and J lost 0 bases; unmatched junction nucleotides: 5. Per the germline V gene, CDR1 is MDHEN and CDR2 is SYDVKM. The CDR3 has 15 residues. This chain's CDR3 is CASSTGTGHQETQYF. CDR3 in DNA: TGTGCCAGCAGCACCGGGACAGGGCACCAAGAGACCCAGTACTTC.

The J gene is TRBJ2-1, the V gene TRBV28, with a possible D match to TRBD2 (5 bases). Germline V gene data show CDR1 as MDHEN and CDR2 as SYDVKM. Trimming removed 3 bases at V and 2 bases at J, with 8 bases between. The CDR3 contains 14 residues. CDR3 in DNA: TGTGCCAGCAGTTTGCTAGCTCCCTACAATGAGCAGTTCTTC. Translation: CASSLLAPYNEQFF. Complete variable domain (other parts from reference TRBV28 and TRBJ2-1): DVKVTQSSRYLVKRTGEKVFLECVQDMDHENMFWYRQDPGLGLRLIYFSYDVKMKEKGDIPEGYSVSREKKERFSLILESASTNQTSMYLCASSLLAPYNEQFFGPGTRLTVL.

The V and J genes are TRBV7-9 and TRBJ1-4, with TRBD1 matching 11 bases. V shed 5 bases, J shed 8 bases, and the junction held 7 bases outside the gene matches. CDR1 SEHNR and CDR2 FQNEAQ come from the germline V gene (reference sequence). CDR3 length: 15 amino acids. DNA of the CDR3: TGTGCCAGCAGCCCGCGGGACAGGGGGTTCGAAAAACTGTTTTTT. As protein: CASSPRDRGFEKLFF.

For this clone: The sample holds other DNA sequences that translate to the same CDR3. This chain joins TRBV30 and TRBJ2-1; the D call may be TRBD1 or TRBD2 (5 bases each). V lost 4 bases and J lost 6, with 7 bases in between. Germline loops: CDR1 GTSNPN, CDR2 SVGIG (reference sequence). The CDR3 runs to 11 residues. CDR3 sequence reads: CAWTRGNEQFF. Written as DNA, the CDR3 is TGTGCCTGGACGAGGGGCAATGAGCAGTTCTTC.

The CDR3 region is CASSVGNRGYNSPLHF. DNA of the CDR3: TGTGCCAGCAGCGTAGGAAACAGGGGCTATAATTCACCCCTCCACTTT. The genes are TRBV9 and TRBJ1-6; TRBD1 agrees at 7 bases. The CDR3 totals 16 residues. Germline V lookup: CDR1 SGDLS, CDR2 YYNGEE. The trim removed 0 bases at V and 3 bases at J, leaving 3 bases unmatched.

V usage is TRBV4-2 and J usage is TRBJ1-1; D possibly corresponds to TRBD1 (6 bases). The V end lost 2 bases, the J end lost 10 bases, and 17 bases lay between the germline ends. From germline, CDR1 is LGHNA and CDR2 YNFKEQ. This CDR3 has 14 residues. The CDR3 DNA reads as TGTGCCAGCAGCCAAACAGGGCCTTTGGTGCGAGCTTTCTTT. Amino acids: CASSQTGPLVRAFF.

This clone was observed once. The chain uses TRBV5-5 and TRBJ1-4; D unclear. The CDR3 covers 15 residues. Germline CDR1 is SGHKS and CDR2 is YYEKEE (reference sequence). The germline V and J ends were trimmed by 2 bases and 6 bases, with 14 bases remaining between them. The CDR3 loop is CASSLLRGVDEKLFF. DNA of the CDR3: TGTGCCAGCAGCTTACTACGAGGCGTAGATGAAAAACTGTTTTTT.

This rearrangement joins TRBV5-4 to TRBJ2-3; no firm D call. The germline V gene encodes CDR1 SGHNT and CDR2 YYREEE (reference sequence). This CDR3 region has 15 residues. Trimming stripped 0 bases from V and 3 bases from J, with 11 bases between. In DNA, the CDR3 is TGTGCCAGCAGCTTGGCTGGGTTGAGGACAGATACGCAGTATTTT. Translation gives CASSLAGLRTDTQYF.

V usage is TRBV25-1 and J usage is TRBJ2-7; weak D call: TRBD2 (5 bases). This CDR3 is 13 amino acids long. Germline lookup yields CDR1 MGHDK and CDR2 SYGVNS. V was cut by 5 bases and J by 3 bases, with 11 bases left in between. The CDR3 spells CASSPGEFYEQYF. DNA of the CDR3: TGTGCCAGCAGTCCCGGGGAGTTCTACGAGCAGTACTTC.